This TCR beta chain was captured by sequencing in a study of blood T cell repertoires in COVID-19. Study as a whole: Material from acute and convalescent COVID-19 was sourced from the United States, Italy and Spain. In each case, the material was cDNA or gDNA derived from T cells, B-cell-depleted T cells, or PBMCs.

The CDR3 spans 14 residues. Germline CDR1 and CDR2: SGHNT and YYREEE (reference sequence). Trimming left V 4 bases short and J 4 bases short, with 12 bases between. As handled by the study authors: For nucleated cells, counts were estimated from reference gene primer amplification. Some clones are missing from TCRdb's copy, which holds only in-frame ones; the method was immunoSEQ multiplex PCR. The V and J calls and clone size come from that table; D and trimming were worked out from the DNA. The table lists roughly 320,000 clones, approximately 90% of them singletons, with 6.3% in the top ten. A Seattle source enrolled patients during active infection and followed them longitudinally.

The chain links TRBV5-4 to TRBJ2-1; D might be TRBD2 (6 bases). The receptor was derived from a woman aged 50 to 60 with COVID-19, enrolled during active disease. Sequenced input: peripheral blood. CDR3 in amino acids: CASSPGGKYNEQFF. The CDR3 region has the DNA TGTGCCAGCAGCCCCGGGGGTAAATACAATGAGCAGTTCTTC. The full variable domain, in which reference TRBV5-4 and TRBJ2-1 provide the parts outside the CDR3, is ETGVTQSPTHLIKTRGQQVTLRCSSQSGHNTVSWYQQALGQGPQFIFQYYREEENGRGNFPPRFSGLQFPNYSSELNVNALELDDSALYLCASSPGGKYNEQFFGPGTRLTVL.